Sequencing of this T cell receptor (beta chain) was carried out in a study of blood T cell repertoires in COVID-19. The germline V and J ends were trimmed by 0 bases and 6 bases, with 4 bases remaining between them. This CDR3 has 11 amino acids. TCRdb's copy holds only in-frame clones and misses some; the assay was immunoSEQ multiplex PCR. This sample yields roughly 220,000 clones, of which 70% to 90% are seen a single time; 2.9% belongs to the top ten. The TCR was taken from a man aged 45-65 years who had recovered from COVID-19. V gene TRBV5-3 combines with J gene TRBJ2-7; no firm D call. TRBV5-3 is an ORF, and what it does is uncertain. The sample comprised peripheral blood. The CDR3 spells CARSLVSEQYF. In DNA form, the CDR3 reads TGTGCCAGAAGCTTGGTGAGCGAGCAGTACTTC.